The 10 T cell receptor beta chains listed next were all sequenced from one sample in a study of T cells after posttransplantation cyclophosphamide. The repertoire was sequenced with immunoSEQ multiplex PCR; TCRdb's copy has only in-frame clones and lacks some. The profile shows about 50,000 clones, around 94% of them singletons. Sequences were obtained from PBMCs. The origin of the receptors is a woman in her thirties in good health and a related stem cell transplant donor.

The chain joins TRBV19 to TRBJ1-1; D is possibly TRBD1 (6 bases). This CDR3 region has 14 residues. CDR1 and CDR2 from the germline V gene are LNHDA and SQIVND (reference sequence). Deletions cut 0 bases from V and 4 bases from J, with 9 bases between. The CDR3 protein is CASSIELRGTEAFF. CDR3 DNA sequence: TGTGCCAGTAGTATAGAACTCAGGGGCACTGAAGCTTTCTTT.

The chain is built from TRBV7-8 and TRBJ2-5; 7 positions agree with TRBD2. The CDR3 length is 16 residues. Trimming removed 6 bases from V and 0 bases from J; junction bases left unmatched: 10. Germline V gene lookup returns CDR1 SGHVS and CDR2 FQNEAQ. CDR3 loop: CASRPKRGENQETQYF. DNA for the CDR3: TGTGCCAGCAGACCGAAGCGGGGAGAAAACCAAGAGACCCAGTACTTC. Full variable domain (missing parts from reference TRBV7-8 and TRBJ2-5): GAGVSQSPRYKVAKRGQDVALRCDPISGHVSLFWYQQALGQGPEFLTYFQNEAQLDKSGLPSDRFFAERPEGSVSTLKIQRTQQEDSAVYLCASRPKRGENQETQYFGPGTRLLVL.

The chain employs TRBV7-2 and TRBJ2-3; 15 positions match TRBD2. This CDR3 has 16 amino acids. Germline V gives CDR1 SGHTA, CDR2 FQGNSA. Trimming removed 4 bases from V and 8 bases from J; junction bases left unmatched: 7. The CDR3 sequence is CASSYRGLAGGRTQYF. The CDR3 region has the DNA TGTGCCAGCAGCTATAGAGGACTAGCGGGGGGGCGTACGCAGTATTTT.

The chain recombines TRBV10-2 with TRBJ2-3, with TRBD2 matching over 8 bases. Germline V gene data show CDR1 as WSHSY and CDR2 as SAAADI. The CDR3 sequence is 16 residues long. V lost 2 bases, J lost 5 bases, and 9 bases stayed unmatched. CDR3 DNA sequence: TGCGCCAGCAGTGAGAACGGGGGGGGGCCAGGAGATACGCAGTATTTT. Residues: CASSENGGGPGDTQYF.

The chain recombines TRBV9 with TRBJ2-1, with TRBD2 identical over 8 bases. CDR3 length: 17 residues. Germline-derived CDR1 and CDR2 are SGDLS and YYNGEE. Losses at the gene ends were 0 bases for V and 0 bases for J; bases not matched to a gene: 5. Here the CDR3 reads CASSVVLAGSSYNEQFF. For the CDR3, the DNA is TGTGCCAGCAGCGTAGTGTTAGCGGGGAGCTCCTACAATGAGCAGTTCTTC.

This rearrangement joins TRBV6-5 to TRBJ1-3; D is undetermined. Germline-derived CDR1 and CDR2 are MNHEY and SVGAGI. The CDR3 is 15 amino acids. The ends were cut back, 0 bases at V and 0 bases at J, with 6 bases in the middle. In DNA, the CDR3 is TGTGCCAGCAGTTACTCAAGAGACTCTGGAAACACCATATATTTT. This translates into CASSYSRDSGNTIYF.

The rearrangement links TRBV12-5 to TRBJ1-6, with D tentatively TRBD1 (6 bases). This CDR3 is 14 amino acids long. Germline CDR1 is LGHNT and CDR2 is FRNRAP. Deletions cut 2 bases from V and 10 bases from J, with 12 bases between. The CDR3 DNA reads as TGTGCTAGTGGTTTGAACTCAAGGGGGTCACCCCTCCACTTT. It translates to CASGLNSRGSPLHF.

This chain connects TRBV28 to TRBJ2-4; 7 bases agree with TRBD2. V was clipped by 3 bases and J by 2 bases; unmatched bases: 7. The CDR3 length is 16 residues. Germline V gives CDR1 MDHEN, CDR2 SYDVKM. The DNA of the CDR3 is TGTGCCAGCAGTTTGGGGGGGATGGTGACCAAAAACATTCAGTACTTC. Amino acids: CASSLGGMVTKNIQYF.

The rearrangement uses TRBV11-2 and TRBJ1-2; 9 bases line up with TRBD1. The CDR3 consists of 16 residues. The J segment lost 6 bases and the V segment lost 5 bases, leaving 13 bases of the junction unmatched. The V gene's germline CDR1 is SGHAT and CDR2 FQNNGV. CDR3: CASSLTGGWNSNGYTF. CDR3 in DNA: TGTGCCAGCAGCCTGACAGGGGGGTGGAACAGCAATGGCTACACCTTC.

V and J are TRBV4-3 and TRBJ2-5; TRBD2 matches 8 bases. The J segment lost 4 bases and the V segment lost 2 bases, leaving 6 bases of the junction unmatched. Germline values: CDR1 LGHNA, CDR2 YSLEER. CDR3 length: 15 amino acids. The CDR3 coding sequence is TGCGCCAGCAGCCAAACGGGGGGGGCCGCAGAGACCCAGTACTTC. Translated, it gives CASSQTGGAAETQYF.